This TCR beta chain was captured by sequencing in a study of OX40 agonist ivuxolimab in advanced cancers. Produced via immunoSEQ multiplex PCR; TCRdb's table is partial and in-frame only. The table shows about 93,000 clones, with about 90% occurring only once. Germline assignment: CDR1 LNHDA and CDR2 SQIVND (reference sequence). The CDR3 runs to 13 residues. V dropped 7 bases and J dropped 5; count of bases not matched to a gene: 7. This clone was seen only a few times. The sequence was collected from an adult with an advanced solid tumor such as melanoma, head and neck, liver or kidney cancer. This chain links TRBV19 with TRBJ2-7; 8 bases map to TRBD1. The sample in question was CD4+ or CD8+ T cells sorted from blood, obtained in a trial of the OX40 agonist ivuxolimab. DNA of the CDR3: TGTGCCAGTAAAGCACAGGGGGTGGACGAGCAGTACTTC. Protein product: CASKAQGVDEQYF.